The sequence of this T cell receptor (beta chain) was determined in a study of Ad26.COV2.S vaccination and SARS-CoV-2 variants. Study summary: Ad26.COV2.S was injected intramuscularly once or twice, 56 days apart.

Treatment described: about 20 received Ad26.COV2.S at low or high dose, single or two shots; about five received placebo; per-sample allocation not given. Day 63 after the first vaccine or placebo injection was the time point for sampling. The germline V gene has CDR1 SGHTA and CDR2 FQGNSA. This CDR3 has 12 residues. V lost 1 base to trimming and J lost 8 bases, with 8 bases between them. This table comes from immunoSEQ multiplex PCR, and its TCRdb copy is limited to in-frame clones, with some not included. The data contain about 350,000 clones, approximately 81% of them singletons. The sample was peripheral blood, taken in a trial of Ad26.COV2.S vaccine versus placebo. The chain is built from TRBV7-2 and TRBJ1-2; D is unclear. This receptor was obtained from a person aged 18 to 65 who received the Ad26.COV2.S COVID-19 vaccine or a placebo. The CDR3 region has the DNA TGTGCCAGCAGCTTAGAGGGCTGGGGCTACACCTTC. As protein: CASSLEGWGYTF.